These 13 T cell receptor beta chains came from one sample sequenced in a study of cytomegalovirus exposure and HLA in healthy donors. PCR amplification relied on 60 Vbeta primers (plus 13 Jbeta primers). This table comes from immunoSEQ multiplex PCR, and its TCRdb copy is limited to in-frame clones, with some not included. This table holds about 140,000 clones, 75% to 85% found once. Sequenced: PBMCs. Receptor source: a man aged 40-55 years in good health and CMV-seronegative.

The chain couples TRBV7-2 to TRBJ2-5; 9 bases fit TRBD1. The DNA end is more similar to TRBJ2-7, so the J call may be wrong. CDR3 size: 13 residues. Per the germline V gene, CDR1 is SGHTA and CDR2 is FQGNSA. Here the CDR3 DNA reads TGTGCAGCCGGGCCGGGACAGGGCTACGAGCAGTACTTC. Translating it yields CAAGPGQGYEQYF.

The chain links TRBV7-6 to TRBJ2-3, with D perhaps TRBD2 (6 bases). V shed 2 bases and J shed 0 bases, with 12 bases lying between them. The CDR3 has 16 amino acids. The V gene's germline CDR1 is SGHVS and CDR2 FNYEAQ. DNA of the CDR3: TGTGCCAGCAGCTTACGAGTGGGGACTAGCACAGATACGCAGTATTTT. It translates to CASSLRVGTSTDTQYF.

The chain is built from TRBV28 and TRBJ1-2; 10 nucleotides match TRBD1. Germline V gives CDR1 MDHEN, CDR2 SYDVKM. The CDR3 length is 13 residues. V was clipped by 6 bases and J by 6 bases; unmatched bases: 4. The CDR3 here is CASSLGTGDGYTF. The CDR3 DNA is TGTGCCAGCAGCTTAGGGACAGGGGATGGCTACACCTTC.

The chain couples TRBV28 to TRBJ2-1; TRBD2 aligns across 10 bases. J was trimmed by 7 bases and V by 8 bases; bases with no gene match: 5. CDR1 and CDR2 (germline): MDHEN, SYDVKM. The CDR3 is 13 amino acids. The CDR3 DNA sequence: TGTGCCAGCGTAGCTAGCGGGGGTAATGAGCAGTTCTTC. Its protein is CASVASGGNEQFF.

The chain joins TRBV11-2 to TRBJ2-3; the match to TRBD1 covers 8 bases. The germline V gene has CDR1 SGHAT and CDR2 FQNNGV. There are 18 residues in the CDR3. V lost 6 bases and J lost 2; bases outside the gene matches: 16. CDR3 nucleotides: TGTGCCAGCAGGTATACAGGGGGTGGACTGAAACACACAGATACGCAGTATTTT. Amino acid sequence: CASRYTGGGLKHTDTQYF.

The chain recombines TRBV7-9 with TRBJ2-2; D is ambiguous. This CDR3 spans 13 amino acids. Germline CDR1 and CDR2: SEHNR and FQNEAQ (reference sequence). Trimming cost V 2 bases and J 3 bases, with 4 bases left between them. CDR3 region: CASSLPDTGELFF. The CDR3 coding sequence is TGTGCCAGCAGCTTACCTGACACCGGGGAGCTGTTTTTT.

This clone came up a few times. The CDR3 protein is CASSSTTGAVGGYTF. In nucleotides, the CDR3 is TGTGCCAGCAGCTCCACCACAGGTGCCGTCGGTGGCTACACCTTC. The V call is TRBV13, the J call TRBJ1-2, with D perhaps matching TRBD1 (5 bases). V was clipped by 4 bases and J by 7 bases, with 19 bases between them. The CDR3 has 15 residues. Germline CDR1 and CDR2: PRHDT and FYEKMQ (reference sequence).

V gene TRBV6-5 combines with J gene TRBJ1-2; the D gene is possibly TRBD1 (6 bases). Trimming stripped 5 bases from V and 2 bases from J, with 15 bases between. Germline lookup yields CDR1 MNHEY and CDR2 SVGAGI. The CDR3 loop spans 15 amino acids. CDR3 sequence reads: CASSTPRTGNYGYTF. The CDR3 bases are TGTGCCAGCAGTACCCCCCGCACAGGGAACTATGGCTACACCTTC.

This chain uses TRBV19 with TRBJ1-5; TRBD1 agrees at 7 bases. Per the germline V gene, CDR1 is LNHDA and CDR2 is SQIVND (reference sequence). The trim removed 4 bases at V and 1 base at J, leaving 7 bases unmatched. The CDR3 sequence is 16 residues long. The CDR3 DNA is TGTGCCAGTAGTACCGAGGACAGGTTCAGCAATCAGCCCCAGCATTTT. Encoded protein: CASSTEDRFSNQPQHF.

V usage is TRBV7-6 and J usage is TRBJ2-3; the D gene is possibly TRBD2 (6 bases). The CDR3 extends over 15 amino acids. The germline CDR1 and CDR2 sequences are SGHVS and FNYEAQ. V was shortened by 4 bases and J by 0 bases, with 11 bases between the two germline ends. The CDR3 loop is CASSSRRGSTDTQYF. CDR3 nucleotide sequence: TGTGCCAGCAGCTCCAGGCGGGGTAGCACAGATACGCAGTATTTT.

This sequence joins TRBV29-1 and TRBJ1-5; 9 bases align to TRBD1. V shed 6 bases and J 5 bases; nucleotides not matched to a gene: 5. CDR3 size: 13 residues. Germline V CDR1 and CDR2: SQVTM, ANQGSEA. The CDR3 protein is CSVGDRDYQPQHF. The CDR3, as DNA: TGCAGCGTCGGGGACAGGGACTATCAGCCCCAGCATTTT.

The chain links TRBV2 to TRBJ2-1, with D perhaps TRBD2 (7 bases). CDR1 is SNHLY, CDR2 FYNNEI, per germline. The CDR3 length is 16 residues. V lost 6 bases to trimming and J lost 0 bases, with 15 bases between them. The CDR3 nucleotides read TGTGCCAGCAGGAGGGGGGGGGCCTACTCCTACAATGAGCAGTTCTTC. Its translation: CASRRGGAYSYNEQFF.

For the CDR3, the DNA is TGTGCCAGCAGCTTTAAGGGGTCTCATACCGGGGAGCTGTTTTTT. Residues: CASSFKGSHTGELFF. This rearrangement joins TRBV5-5 to TRBJ2-2; a possible D gene is TRBD1 (5 bases). CDR1 SGHKS and CDR2 YYEKEE come from the germline V gene (reference sequence). The CDR3 extends over 15 amino acids. Between the trimmed V and J ends, which lost 2 bases and 5 bases, there was a span of 13 bases.